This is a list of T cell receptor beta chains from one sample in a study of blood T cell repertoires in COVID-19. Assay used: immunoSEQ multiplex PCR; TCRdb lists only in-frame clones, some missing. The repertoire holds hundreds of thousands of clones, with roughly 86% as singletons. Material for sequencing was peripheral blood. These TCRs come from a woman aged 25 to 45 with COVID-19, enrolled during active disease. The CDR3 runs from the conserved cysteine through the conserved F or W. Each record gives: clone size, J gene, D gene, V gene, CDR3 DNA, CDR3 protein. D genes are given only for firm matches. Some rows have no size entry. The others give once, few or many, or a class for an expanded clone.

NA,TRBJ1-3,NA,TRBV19,TGTGCCAGTAGTATAGCCCCTGGCAGGGCGGGAAACACCATATATTTT,CASSIAPGRAGNTIYF
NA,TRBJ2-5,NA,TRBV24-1,TGTGCCACCAGTGACCGTCACAAAGAGACCCAGTACTTC,CATSDRHKETQYF
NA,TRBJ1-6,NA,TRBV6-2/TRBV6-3,TGTGCCAGCAGCCCGACTGCTAATTCACCCCTCCACTTT,CASSPTANSPLHF
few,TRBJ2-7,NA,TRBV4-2,TGTGCCAGCAGCCAAGAGGGGTCTCGGGGTTACGAGCAGTACTTC,CASSQEGSRGYEQYF
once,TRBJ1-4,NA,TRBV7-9,TGTGCCAGCAGCTTAGGGACCCAGGGAAATGAAAAACTGTTTTTT,CASSLGTQGNEKLFF
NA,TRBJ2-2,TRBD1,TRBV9,TGTGCCAGCAGCGTAACAGGGGAGACCGGGGAGCTGTTTTTT,CASSVTGETGELFF
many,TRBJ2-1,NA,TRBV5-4,TGTGCCAGCAGCCCCCGGGACAACGCAATGAATGAGCAGTTCTTC,CASSPRDNAMNEQFF
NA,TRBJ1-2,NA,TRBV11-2,TGTGCCACACAGGTTTACTATGGCTACACCTTC,CATQVYYGYTF
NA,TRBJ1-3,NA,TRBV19,TGTGCCAGTCTAGATCCGGTCTCTGGAAACACCATATATTTT,CASLDPVSGNTIYF
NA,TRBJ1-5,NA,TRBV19,TGTGCCAGTAGTATAACAGGCTATAGCAATCAGCCCCAGCATTTT,CASSITGYSNQPQHF
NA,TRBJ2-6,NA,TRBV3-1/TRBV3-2,TGTGCCAGCAGCCCGGCGGGGGCCCATGACACTGGGGCCAACGTCCTGACTTTC,CASSPAGAHDTGANVLTF
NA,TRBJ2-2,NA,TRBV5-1,TGCGCCAGCTCGTCAGGGTCGGGGGAGCTGTTTTTT,CASSSGSGELFF
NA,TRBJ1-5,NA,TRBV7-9,TGTGCCAGCAGCCAAGGTGACAGTTATCAGCCCCAGCATTTT,CASSQGDSYQPQHF
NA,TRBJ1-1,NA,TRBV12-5,TGTGCTAGTGGGCGAGGTACTGAAGCTTTCTTT,CASGRGTEAFF
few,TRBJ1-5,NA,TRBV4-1,TGCGCCAGCAGCCAATACAGGGATCAGCCCCAGCATTTT,CASSQYRDQPQHF
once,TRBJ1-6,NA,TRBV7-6,TGTGCCAGCAGCTTAGGCCCTAGATCCACCTTCTCCTATAATTCACCCCTCCACTTT,CASSLGPRSTFSYNSPLHF
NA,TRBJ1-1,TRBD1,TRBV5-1,TGCGCCAGCAGCTTGTTTAGGGGGCGCGGTGAAGCTTTCTTT,CASSLFRGRGEAFF
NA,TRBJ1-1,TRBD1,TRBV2,TGTGCCAGTAAGACAGGGGGCAACACTGAAGCTTTCTTT,CASKTGGNTEAFF
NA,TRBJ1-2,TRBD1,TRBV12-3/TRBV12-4,TGTGCCAGCAGCCGACAGGGCTATGGCTACACCTTC,CASSRQGYGYTF
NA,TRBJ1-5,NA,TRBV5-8,TGTGCCAGCAGCCCCTGGCGCAGTACAGGTCAGCCCCAGCATTTT,CASSPWRSTGQPQHF
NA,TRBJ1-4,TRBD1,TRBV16,TGTGCCAGCAGCCACCTGACAGGGGGCGGTGAAAAACTGTTTTTT,CASSHLTGGGEKLFF
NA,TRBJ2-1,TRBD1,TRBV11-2,TGTGCCAGCAGCTTAGTAAGGGGACAGGGACTTTACAATGAGCAGTTCTTC,CASSLVRGQGLYNEQFF
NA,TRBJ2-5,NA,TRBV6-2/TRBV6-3,TGTGCCAGCAGTTACAATTCGCGGCCCCTCCAAGAGACCCAGTACTTC,CASSYNSRPLQETQYF
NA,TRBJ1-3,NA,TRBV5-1,TGCGCCAGCAGCCCAGGTAGGGGGTTGCCTGGAAACACCATATATTTT,CASSPGRGLPGNTIYF
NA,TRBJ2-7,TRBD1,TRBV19,TGTGCCAGTAGTATAGATCTTAGGGGGCCAAGCTACGAGCAGTACTTC,CASSIDLRGPSYEQYF
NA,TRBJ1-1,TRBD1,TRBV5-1,TGCGCCAGCAGCTTGGCCGGAGGGACAGATCAAGAAGCTTTCTTT,CASSLAGGTDQEAFF
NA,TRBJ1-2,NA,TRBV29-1,TGCAGCGTTGACAGGGCTCGGAATGGCTACACCTTC,CSVDRARNGYTF
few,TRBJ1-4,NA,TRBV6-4,TGTGCCAGCAGTGACTCACGGGGAGGGTGTTATGAAAAACTGTTTTTT,CASSDSRGGCYEKLFF
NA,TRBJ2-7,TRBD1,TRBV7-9,TGTGCCAGCAGTCGCCGGGACAGGGTCCACGAGCAGTACTTC,CASSRRDRVHEQYF
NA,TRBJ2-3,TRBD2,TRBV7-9,TGTGCCAGCAGCTTAGCTAGCGGGGGGGCAGTAGGGGATACGCAGTATTTT,CASSLASGGAVGDTQYF
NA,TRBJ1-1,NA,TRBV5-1,TGCGCCAGCAGCTTTACCCAGGGAGGGTACAACACTGAAGCTTTCTTT,CASSFTQGGYNTEAFF
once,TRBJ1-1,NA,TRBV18,TGTGCCAGCTCACCAGGAGCCACTGAAGCTTTCTTT,CASSPGATEAFF
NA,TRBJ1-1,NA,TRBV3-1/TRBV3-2,TGTGCCAGCAGCCAGAGCGGTGTATGGGGTGAAGCTTTCTTT,CASSQSGVWGEAFF
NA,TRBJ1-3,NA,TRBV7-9,TGTGCCAGCAGCTTACGGGCGGGGTCACACTCTGGAAACACCATATATTTT,CASSLRAGSHSGNTIYF
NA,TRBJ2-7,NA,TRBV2,TGTGCCAGCAGTGCAGACTACGAGCAGTACTTC,CASSADYEQYF
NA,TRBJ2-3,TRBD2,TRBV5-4,TGTGCCAGCAGCTCCCAGACTAGCGGGGGGCTCGATACGCAGTATTTT,CASSSQTSGGLDTQYF
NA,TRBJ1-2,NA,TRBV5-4,TGTGCCGGAAAACCTGAGGGAGTCTATGGCTACACCTTC,CAGKPEGVYGYTF
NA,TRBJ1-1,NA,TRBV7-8,TGTGCCAGCAGCACCAGGGGCGGCACTGAAGCTTTCTTT,CASSTRGGTEAFF
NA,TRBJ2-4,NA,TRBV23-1,TGCGCCAGCCCCAGAGAGCACAGGGTCTCCAAAAACATTCAGTACTTC,CASPREHRVSKNIQYF
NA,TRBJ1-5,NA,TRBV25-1,TGTGCCAGCAGTGAGGGCTCTGGGGCCCATCAGCCCCAGCATTTT,CASSEGSGAHQPQHF
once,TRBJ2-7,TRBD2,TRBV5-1,TGCGCCAGCAGCCCCAGCGGGGGGTCACAACCCTACGAGCAGTACTTC,CASSPSGGSQPYEQYF
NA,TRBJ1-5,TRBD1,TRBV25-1,TGTGCCAGCAGTGGCTCTAGGACAGGTTTTGGCAATCAGCCCCAGCATTTT,CASSGSRTGFGNQPQHF
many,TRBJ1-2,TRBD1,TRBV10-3,TGTGCCATCAGGTTTGGTACAGGGGACTATGGCTACACCTTC,CAIRFGTGDYGYTF
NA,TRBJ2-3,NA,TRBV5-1,TGCGCCAGCAGCTGGGCCACAGGGACAGATACGCAGTATTTT,CASSWATGTDTQYF
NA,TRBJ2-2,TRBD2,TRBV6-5,TGTGCCAGCAGTTACCGGGTCGGGGGGACGGCCGGGGAGCTGTTTTTT,CASSYRVGGTAGELFF
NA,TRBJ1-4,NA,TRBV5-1,TGCGCCAGCCGGGGGGTAGTTGGTGAAAAACTGTTTTTT,CASRGVVGEKLFF